These T cell receptor beta chains were read from a single sample in a study of control samples from healthy donors and cancer patients. Here immunoSEQ multiplex PCR was the method, and the copy in TCRdb shows in-frame clones only, minus some. Here the sample spans 150,000 to 160,000 clones, over 90% being singletons. Source material: blood. The origin of the receptors is a man aged 50 to 60 in good health. The CDR3 runs from the conserved cysteine through the conserved F or W. The D gene is left open where the match is weak. Expanded clones get a size class; other rows say once, few or many, or leave the size out.

size	V	D	J	DNA	CDR3
once	TRBV7-6	TRBD1	TRBJ1-3	TGTGCCAGCAGCCGGGGACAGAGCTCTGGAAACACCATATATTTT	CASSRGQSSGNTIYF
NA	TRBV5-4	TRBD2	TRBJ2-7	TGTGCCAGCAGCTTGGAACTAGCGGTCCCCTACGAGCAGTACTTC	CASSLELAVPYEQYF
NA	TRBV20-1	NA	TRBJ2-3	TGCAGTAATGGAGGCCCAGATACGCAGTATTTT	CSNGGPDTQYF
NA	TRBV29-1	NA	TRBJ2-5	TGCAGCGTTGAACGTTCGGGCGGCGGAGAGACCCAGTACTTC	CSVERSGGGETQYF
NA	TRBV4-1	TRBD2	TRBJ2-1	TGCGCCAGCAGAACAACTAGCGGGAGGATTTATGAGCAGTTCTTC	CASRTTSGRIYEQFF
NA	TRBV4-2	NA	TRBJ2-3	TGTGCCAGCAGCCAAGATAAGGGGACAGATACGCAGTATTTT	CASSQDKGTDTQYF
once	TRBV29-1	TRBD2	TRBJ2-3	TGCAGCGTTCTGGCTAGCGGGATAGCGGGCCTAAGGACAGATACGCAGTATTTT	CSVLASGIAGLRTDTQYF
once	TRBV7-9	TRBD1	TRBJ2-7	TGTGCCAGCAGTTCCGACAGGGGGGTACCCTACGAGCAGTACTTC	CASSSDRGVPYEQYF
NA	TRBV6-5	TRBD2	TRBJ2-1	TGTGCCAGCAGTCTGGCTAGCGGGAGTTATGAGCAGTTCTTC	CASSLASGSYEQFF
NA	TRBV12-3/TRBV12-4	NA	TRBJ1-2	TGTGCCAGCAGGTTAACAGGACTATCTGGCTACACCTTC	CASRLTGLSGYTF
NA	TRBV11-2	TRBD2	TRBJ2-7	TGTGCCAGCAGCCGGACTAGCGGGATGACCTCCGAGCAGTACTTC	CASSRTSGMTSEQYF
NA	TRBV5-1	TRBD1	TRBJ2-5	TGCGCCAGCAGCGCGGACAGGGGGCAAGAGACCCAGTACTTC	CASSADRGQETQYF
NA	TRBV9	NA	TRBJ2-3	TGTGCCAGCAGCGCCAAGACGGCCTCTAGCACAGATACGCAGTATTTT	CASSAKTASSTDTQYF
NA	TRBV3-1/TRBV3-2	TRBD2	TRBJ2-3	TGTGCCAGCAGCCCCTCGACTAGCTTCGGAGCGGATACGCAGTATTTT	CASSPSTSFGADTQYF